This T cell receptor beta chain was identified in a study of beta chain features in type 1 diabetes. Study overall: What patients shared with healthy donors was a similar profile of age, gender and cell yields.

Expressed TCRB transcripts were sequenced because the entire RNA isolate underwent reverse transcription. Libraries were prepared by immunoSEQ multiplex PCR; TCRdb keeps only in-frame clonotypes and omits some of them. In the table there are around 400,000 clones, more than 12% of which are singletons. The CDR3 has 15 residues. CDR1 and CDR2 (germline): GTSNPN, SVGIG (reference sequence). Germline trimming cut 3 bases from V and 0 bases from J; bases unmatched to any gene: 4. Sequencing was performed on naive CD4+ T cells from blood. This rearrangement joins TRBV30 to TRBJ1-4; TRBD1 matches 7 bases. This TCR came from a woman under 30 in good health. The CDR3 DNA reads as TGTGCCTGGAGACACGACAGGGCAACTAATGAAAAACTGTTTTTT. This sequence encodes CAWRHDRATNEKLFF.